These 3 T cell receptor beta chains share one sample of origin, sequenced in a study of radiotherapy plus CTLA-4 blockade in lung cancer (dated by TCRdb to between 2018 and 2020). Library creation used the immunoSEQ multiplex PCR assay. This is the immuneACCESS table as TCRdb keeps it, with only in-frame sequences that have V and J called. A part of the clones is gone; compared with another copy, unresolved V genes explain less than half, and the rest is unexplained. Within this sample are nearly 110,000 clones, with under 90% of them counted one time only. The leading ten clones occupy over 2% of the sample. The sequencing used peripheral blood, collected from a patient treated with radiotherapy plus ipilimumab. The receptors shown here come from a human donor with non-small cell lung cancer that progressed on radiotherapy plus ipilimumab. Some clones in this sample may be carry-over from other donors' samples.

CDR3 sequence: CASSPLGLGANVLTF. The CDR3 DNA reads TGTGCCAGCAGTCCACTAGGGCTTGGGGCCAACGTCCTGACTTTC. This chain joins TRBV27 and TRBJ2-6, with a possible D match to TRBD2 (5 bases). The germline CDR1 and CDR2 sequences are MNHEY and SMNVEV (reference sequence). This CDR3 is 15 amino acids long. Trimming pared 5 bases from V and 3 bases from J, leaving 11 bases between.

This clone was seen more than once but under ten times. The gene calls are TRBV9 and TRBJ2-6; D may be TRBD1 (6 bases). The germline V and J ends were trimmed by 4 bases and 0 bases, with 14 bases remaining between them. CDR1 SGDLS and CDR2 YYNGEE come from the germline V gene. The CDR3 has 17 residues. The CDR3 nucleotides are TGTGCCAGCAGCCTTCCGGGACACGGCTCTGGGGCCAACGTCCTGACTTTC. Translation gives CASSLPGHGSGANVLTF.

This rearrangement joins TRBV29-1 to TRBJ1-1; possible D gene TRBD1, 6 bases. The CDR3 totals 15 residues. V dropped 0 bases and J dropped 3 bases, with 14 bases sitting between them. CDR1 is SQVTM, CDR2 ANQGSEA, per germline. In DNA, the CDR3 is TGCAGCGTTGAAGACCACCAGGGGTGGGACACTGAAGCTTTCTTT. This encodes CSVEDHQGWDTEAFF. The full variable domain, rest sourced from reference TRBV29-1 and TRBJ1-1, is SAVISQKPSRDICQRGTSLTIQCQVDSQVTMMFWYRQQPGQSLTLIATANQGSEATYESGFVIDKFPISRPNLTFSTLTVSNMSPEDSSIYLCSVEDHQGWDTEAFFGQGTRLTVV.